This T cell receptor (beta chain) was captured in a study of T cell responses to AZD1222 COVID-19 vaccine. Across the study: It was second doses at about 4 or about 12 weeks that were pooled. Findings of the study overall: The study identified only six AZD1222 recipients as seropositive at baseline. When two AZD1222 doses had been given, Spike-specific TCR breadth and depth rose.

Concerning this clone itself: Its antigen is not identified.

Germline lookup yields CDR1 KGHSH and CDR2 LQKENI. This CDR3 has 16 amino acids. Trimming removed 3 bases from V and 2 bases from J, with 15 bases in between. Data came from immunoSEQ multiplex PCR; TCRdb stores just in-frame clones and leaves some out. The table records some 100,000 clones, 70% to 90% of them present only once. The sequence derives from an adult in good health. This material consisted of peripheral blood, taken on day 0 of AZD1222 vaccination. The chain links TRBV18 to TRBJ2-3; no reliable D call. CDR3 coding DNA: TGTGCCAGCTCACCCCAGCCCGCGGCCTCCACAGATACGCAGTATTTT. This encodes CASSPQPAASTDTQYF.